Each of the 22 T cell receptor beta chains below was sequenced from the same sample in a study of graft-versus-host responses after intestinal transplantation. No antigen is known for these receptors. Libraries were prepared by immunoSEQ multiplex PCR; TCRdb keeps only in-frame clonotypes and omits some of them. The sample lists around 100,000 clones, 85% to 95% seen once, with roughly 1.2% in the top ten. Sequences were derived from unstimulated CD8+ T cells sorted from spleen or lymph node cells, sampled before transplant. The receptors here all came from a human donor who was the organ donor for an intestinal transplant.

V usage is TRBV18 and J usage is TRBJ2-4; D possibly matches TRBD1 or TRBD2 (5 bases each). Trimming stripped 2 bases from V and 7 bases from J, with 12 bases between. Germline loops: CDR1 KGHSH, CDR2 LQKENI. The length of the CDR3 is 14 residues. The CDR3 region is CASSPLGTGNIQYF. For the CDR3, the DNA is TGTGCCAGCTCACCATTAGGGACCGGGAACATTCAGTACTTC.

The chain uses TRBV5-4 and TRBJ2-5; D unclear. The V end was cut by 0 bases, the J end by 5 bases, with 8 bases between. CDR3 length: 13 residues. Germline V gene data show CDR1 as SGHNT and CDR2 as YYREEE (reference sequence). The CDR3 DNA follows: TGTGCCAGCAGCTTGGTACCCAGGGAGACCCAGTACTTC. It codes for CASSLVPRETQYF.

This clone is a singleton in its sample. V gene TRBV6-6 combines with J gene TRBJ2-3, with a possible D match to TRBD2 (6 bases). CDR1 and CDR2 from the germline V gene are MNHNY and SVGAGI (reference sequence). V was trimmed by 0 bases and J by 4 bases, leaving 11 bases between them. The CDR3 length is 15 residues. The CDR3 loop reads CASSYSGWGADTQYF. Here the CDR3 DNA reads TGTGCCAGCAGTTACTCAGGTTGGGGGGCAGATACGCAGTATTTT.

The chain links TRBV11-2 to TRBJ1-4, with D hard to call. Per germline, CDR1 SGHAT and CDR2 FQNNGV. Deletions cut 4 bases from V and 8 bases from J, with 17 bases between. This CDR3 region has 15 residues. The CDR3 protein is CASSSTVVEREKLFF. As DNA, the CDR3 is TGTGCCAGCAGCTCCACCGTGGTTGAGCGGGAAAAACTGTTTTTT.

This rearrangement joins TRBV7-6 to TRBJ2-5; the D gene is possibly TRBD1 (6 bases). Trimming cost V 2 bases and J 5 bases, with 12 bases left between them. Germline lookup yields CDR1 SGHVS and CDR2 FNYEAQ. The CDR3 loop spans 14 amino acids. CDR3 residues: CASSLFQGQETQYF. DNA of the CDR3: TGTGCCAGCAGCTTATTTCAGGGGCAGGAGACCCAGTACTTC.

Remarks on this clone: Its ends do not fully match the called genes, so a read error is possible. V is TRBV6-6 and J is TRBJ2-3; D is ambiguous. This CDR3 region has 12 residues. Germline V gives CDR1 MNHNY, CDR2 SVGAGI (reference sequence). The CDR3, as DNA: TGTGCCAGCAGTTACACCTTACACCGCCACGTTTTT. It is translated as CASSYTLHRHVF.

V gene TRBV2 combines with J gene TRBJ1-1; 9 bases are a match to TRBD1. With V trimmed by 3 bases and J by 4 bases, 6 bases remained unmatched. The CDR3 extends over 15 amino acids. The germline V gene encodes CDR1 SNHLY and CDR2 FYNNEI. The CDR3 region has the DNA TGTGCCAGCAGTGAGGGGACAGGGTGGACCACTGAAGCTTTCTTT. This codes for CASSEGTGWTTEAFF.

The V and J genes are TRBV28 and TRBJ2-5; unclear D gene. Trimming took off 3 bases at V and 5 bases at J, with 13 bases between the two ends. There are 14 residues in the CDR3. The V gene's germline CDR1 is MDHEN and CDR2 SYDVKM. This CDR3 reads CASSLGSDLETQYF. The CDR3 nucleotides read TGTGCCAGCAGTTTGGGAAGCGATTTGGAGACCCAGTACTTC.

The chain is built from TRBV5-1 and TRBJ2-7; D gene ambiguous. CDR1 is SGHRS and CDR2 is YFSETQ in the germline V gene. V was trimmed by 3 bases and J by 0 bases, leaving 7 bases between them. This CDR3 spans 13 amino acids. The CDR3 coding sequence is TGCGCCAGCAGCTATGGGGTCTCCTACGAGCAGTACTTC. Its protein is CASSYGVSYEQYF.

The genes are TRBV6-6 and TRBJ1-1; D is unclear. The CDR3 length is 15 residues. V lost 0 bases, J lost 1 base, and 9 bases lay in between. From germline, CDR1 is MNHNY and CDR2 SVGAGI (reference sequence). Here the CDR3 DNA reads TGTGCCAGCAGTTACTCGTCCAGCGCGAACACTGAAGCTTTCTTT. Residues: CASSYSSSANTEAFF.

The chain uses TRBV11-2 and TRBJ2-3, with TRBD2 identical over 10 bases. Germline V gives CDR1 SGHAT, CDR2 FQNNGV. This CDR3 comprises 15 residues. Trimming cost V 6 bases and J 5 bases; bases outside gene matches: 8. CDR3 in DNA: TGTGCCAGCAGAGCGGGAGGGCTGGGTATAGATACGCAGTATTTT. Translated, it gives CASRAGGLGIDTQYF.

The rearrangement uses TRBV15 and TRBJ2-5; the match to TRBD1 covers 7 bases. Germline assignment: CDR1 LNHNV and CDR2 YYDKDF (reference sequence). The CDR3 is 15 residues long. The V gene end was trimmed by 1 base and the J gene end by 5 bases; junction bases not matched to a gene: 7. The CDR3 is CATSRGGRGQETQYF. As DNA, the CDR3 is TGTGCCACCAGCAGAGGGGGTAGGGGGCAGGAGACCCAGTACTTC.

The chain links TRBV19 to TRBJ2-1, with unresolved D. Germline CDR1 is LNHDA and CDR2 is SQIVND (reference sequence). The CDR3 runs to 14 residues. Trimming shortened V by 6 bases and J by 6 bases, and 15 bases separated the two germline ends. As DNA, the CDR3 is TGTGCCAGTAGCCCTATCGAGCGCCCCAATGAGCAGTTCTTC. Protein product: CASSPIERPNEQFF.

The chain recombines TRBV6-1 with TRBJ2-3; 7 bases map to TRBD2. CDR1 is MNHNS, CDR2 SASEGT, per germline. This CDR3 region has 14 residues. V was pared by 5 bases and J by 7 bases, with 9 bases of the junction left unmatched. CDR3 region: CASSSTSAYNTQYF. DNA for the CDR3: TGTGCCAGCAGTTCCACTAGCGCGTACAATACGCAGTATTTT.

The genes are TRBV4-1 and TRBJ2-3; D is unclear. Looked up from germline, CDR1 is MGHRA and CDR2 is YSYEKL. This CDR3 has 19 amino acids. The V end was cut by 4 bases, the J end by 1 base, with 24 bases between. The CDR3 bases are TGCGCCAGCAGCCCCACCCAGCCAATCCGCTTTATTGGCACAGATACGCAGTATTTT. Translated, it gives CASSPTQPIRFIGTDTQYF.

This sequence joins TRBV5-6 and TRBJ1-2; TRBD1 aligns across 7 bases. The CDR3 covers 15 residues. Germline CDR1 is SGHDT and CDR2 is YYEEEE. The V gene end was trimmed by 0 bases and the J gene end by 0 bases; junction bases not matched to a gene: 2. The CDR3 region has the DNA TGTGCCAGCAGCTTGGCCGGGACAGCTAACTATGGCTACACCTTC. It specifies CASSLAGTANYGYTF.

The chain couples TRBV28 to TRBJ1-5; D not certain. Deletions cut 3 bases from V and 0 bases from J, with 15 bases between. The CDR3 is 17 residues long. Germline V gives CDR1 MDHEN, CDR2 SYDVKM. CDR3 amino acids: CASSFAAGGYSNQPQHF. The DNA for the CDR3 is TGTGCCAGCAGTTTTGCCGCGGGAGGGTATAGCAATCAGCCCCAGCATTTT.

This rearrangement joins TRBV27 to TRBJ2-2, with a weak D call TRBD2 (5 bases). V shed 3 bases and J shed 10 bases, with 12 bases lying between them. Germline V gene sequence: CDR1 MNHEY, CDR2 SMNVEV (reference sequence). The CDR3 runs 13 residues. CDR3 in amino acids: CASSFIRGEELFF. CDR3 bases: TGTGCCAGCAGTTTCATCCGGGGTGAGGAGCTGTTTTTT.

For the CDR3, the DNA is TGTGCCTCCTCCGGGACAGGACCGAACTATGGCTACACCTTC. Residues: CASSGTGPNYGYTF. V is TRBV30 and J is TRBJ1-2; 8 positions agree with TRBD1. CDR1 and CDR2 from the germline V gene are GTSNPN and SVGIG (reference sequence). CDR3 length: 14 amino acids. With V trimmed by 7 bases and J by 2 bases, 9 bases remained unmatched.

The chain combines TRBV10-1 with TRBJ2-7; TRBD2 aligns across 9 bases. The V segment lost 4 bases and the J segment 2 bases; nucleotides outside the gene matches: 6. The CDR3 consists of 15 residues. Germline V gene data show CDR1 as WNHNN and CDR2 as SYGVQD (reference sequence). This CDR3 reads CASSASGTPTYEQYF. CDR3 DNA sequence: TGCGCCAGCAGTGCTAGCGGGACACCGACCTACGAGCAGTACTTC.

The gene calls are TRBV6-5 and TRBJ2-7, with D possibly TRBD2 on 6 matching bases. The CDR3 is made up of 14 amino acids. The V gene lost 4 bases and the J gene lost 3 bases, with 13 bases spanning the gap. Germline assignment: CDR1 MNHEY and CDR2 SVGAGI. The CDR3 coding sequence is TGTGCCAGCAGTTCCTCCGGGACTTTCTACGAGCAGTACTTC. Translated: CASSSSGTFYEQYF.

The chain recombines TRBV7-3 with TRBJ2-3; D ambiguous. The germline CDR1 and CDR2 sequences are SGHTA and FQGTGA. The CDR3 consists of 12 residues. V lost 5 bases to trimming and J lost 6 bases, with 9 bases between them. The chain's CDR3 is CASSDRLDTQYF. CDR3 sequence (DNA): TGTGCCAGCAGCGACCGCCTGGATACGCAGTATTTT.